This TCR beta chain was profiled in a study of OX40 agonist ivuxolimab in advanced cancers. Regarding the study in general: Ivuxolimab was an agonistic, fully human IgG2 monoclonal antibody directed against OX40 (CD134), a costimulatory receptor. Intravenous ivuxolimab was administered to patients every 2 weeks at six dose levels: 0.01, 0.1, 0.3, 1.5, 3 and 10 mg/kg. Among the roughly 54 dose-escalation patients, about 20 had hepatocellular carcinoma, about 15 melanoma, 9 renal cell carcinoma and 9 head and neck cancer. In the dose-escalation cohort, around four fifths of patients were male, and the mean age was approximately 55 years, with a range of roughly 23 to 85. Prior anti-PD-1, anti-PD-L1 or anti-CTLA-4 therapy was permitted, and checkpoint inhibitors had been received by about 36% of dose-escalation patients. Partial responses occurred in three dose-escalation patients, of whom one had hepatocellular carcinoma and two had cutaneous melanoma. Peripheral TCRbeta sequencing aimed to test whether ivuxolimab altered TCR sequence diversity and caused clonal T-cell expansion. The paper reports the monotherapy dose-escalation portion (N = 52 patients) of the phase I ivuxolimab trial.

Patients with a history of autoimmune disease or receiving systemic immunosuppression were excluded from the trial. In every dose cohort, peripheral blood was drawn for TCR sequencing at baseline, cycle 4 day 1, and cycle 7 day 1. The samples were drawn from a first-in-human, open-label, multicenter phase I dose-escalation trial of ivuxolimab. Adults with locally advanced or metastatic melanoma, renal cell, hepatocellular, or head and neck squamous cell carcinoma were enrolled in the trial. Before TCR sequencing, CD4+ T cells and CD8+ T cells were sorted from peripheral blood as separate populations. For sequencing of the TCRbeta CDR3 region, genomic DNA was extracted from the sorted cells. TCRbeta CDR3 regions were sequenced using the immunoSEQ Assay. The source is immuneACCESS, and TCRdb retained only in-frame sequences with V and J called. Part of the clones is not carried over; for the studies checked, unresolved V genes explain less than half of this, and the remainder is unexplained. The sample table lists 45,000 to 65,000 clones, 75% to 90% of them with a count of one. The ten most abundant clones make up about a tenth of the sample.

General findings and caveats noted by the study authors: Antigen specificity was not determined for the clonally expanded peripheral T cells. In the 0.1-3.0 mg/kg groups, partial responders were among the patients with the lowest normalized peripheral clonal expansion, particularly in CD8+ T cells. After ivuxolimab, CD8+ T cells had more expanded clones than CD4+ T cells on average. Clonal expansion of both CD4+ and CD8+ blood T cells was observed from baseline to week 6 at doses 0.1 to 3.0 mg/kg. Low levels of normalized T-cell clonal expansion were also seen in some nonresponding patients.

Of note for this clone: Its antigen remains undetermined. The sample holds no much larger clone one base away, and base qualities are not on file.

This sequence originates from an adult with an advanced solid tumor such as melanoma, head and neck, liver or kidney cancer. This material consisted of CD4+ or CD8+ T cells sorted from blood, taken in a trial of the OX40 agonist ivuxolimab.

Here is the DNA: TGTGCCAGCAGAACTGGGGGACAGCAGAACACTGAAGCTTTCTTT. Translated, it gives CASRTGGQQNTEAFF. The chain was built from TRBV5-4 and TRBJ1-1; TRBD1 aligns with 7 central bases. The CDR3 has 15 amino acids, counting the end cysteine and phenylalanine. The kept DNA is CDR3 alone, 45 bases in frame from the first base. The germline V gene (reference sequence) sets CDR1 to SGHNT and CDR2 to YYREEE. Trimming leaves V shorter by 5 bases and J shorter by 1 base, with the junction holding 8 bases beyond the gene matches.